This T cell receptor beta chain was captured by sequencing in a study of shared clonotypes between healthy human individuals (TCRdb year 2020). As for the study more broadly: The cohort comprised two women and a few men aged 18 to 49 years. Per donor, leukapheresis produced somewhere between about 0.9 and 9.5 billion PBMCs. To increase sequencing depth and limit assay-specific biases, TCR repertoire library preparation and sequencing were carried out by different laboratories using diverse techniques. To estimate repertoire size and how much clonotypes are shared between individuals, the study performed deep sequencing of blood TCR repertoires from roughly five healthy adults. The study at large found these results: Only blood was sampled, and tissue TCR repertoires likely differ from those in blood. Because the study included only a small number of donors, the genetic and exposure-history diversity represented was limited. Pairwise subsampling indicated that sequencing depth was expected to affect the degree of clonotype sharing among donors.

The CDR3 runs 13 amino acids, cysteine and phenylalanine included. Only CDR3 DNA remains: 39 bases, in frame from the first base. Germline trimming amounts to 4 bases on V and 5 bases on J, with 4 as the count of junction bases outside the gene matches. CDR1 LNHDA and CDR2 SQIVND were looked up in the germline V gene (reference sequence). As regards this clone: Its specific antigen is unknown. Base-call qualities are not available, and no considerably larger clone is one nucleotide away.

Healthy HIV-negative adults with no recently reported acute infections or vaccinations were included as donors. Every donor was a Caucasian adult living in Nashville, Tennessee, USA. For unsorted samples, tens of millions of PBMCs were counted, and genomic DNA was extracted using the QIAamp DNA Blood Mini kit. After blood collection by leukapheresis, PBMCs were isolated using Ficoll-Histopaque density gradient centrifugation and then cryopreserved in the vapor phase of liquid nitrogen. TCR CDR3 regions were amplified from genomic DNA by multiplex PCR using the deep immunoSEQ assay. For each cell subset, the extracted genomic DNA was distributed evenly across all wells of several immunoSEQ 96-well plates, and each plate served as one replicate. For unsorted PBMC, each replicate PCR was loaded with approximately 300 ng genomic DNA, equivalent to approximately 33,000 T cell genomes. Ten immunoSEQ deep assay plates were used to sequence the unsorted PBMC genomic DNA. Purified libraries were quantified with a Qubit 3.0 fluorometer, sized on a Bioanalyzer 2100, and re-quantified with the KAPA Library Quantification kit. Each immunoSEQ 96-well plate was sequenced on its own single-read 150-cycle Illumina NextSeq 550 flow cell. As for the authors' bioinformatics: Because the immunoSEQ output included only junctional sequences and no quality scores, the filtering could not be the same as the filtering used for full-length reads. To assign V/J genes and CDR3, sequences were annotated using PyIR, a Python wrapper for IgBLAST v1.9, with IMGT germline references. Reads were filtered out if the reads had weak V/J assignments (E-value above 1e-6), no CDR3, stop codons, out-of-frame junctions, or ambiguous translated residues. A V3J clonotype was defined by an identical inferred V gene, J gene, and CDR3 amino acid sequence. To compute the percentage overlap between repertoires, the number of shared unique clonotypes was divided by the size of the smaller repertoire. Richness of each repertoire was evaluated using RTK rarefaction, the Chao1 estimator, and Recon v2.1 estimates of unobserved clonotypes. The table was pulled from immuneACCESS by TCRdb, which kept in-frame rearrangements only. Such tables lose some clones; where checked, under half of the loss comes from unresolved V genes, and the rest has no known cause. The V and J calls and clone size are taken from that table; D and trimming were inferred from the DNA. A total of fewer than 500,000 clones appear in this sample, roughly 79% of them only once. The biggest ten clones account for around an eighth of the sample.

This receptor was identified in a middle-aged woman in good health. Some clones in this sample may be carry-over from other donors' samples. Specimen: PBMCs. The chain is assembled from TRBV19 and TRBJ2-5, and TRBD2 aligns with 7 junction nucleotides. For the CDR3, the sequence is CASSKTSPETQYF. The sequenced DNA: TGTGCCAGTAGTAAGACTAGCCCGGAGACCCAGTACTTC.